The present entry profiles one T cell receptor (beta chain) with its context. The data belong to a study of blood T cell repertoires in COVID-19. Study details: Samples of COVID-19 (acute and convalescent) were obtained from the United States, Italy and Spain. PBMCs, B-cell-depleted T cells, or T cells were the source of the cDNA or gDNA that made up the material.

This CDR3 has 14 residues. Trimming took 5 bases from V and 2 from J; bases not matched to a gene: 2. The germline V gene encodes CDR1 MDHEN and CDR2 SYDVKM. Repertoires were generated with immunoSEQ multiplex PCR, while TCRdb's copy carries only in-frame clones and drops some. The sample has about 250,000 clones, 85% seen once; the top ten hold approximately 5.1%. The specimen was peripheral blood. The chain combines TRBV28 with TRBJ1-3, with 8 bases identical to TRBD1. The sequence came from a man in his fifties or sixties with active or convalescent COVID-19. The CDR3 is CASSETGAGNTIYF. As DNA, the CDR3 is TGTGCCAGCAGTGAGACAGGGGCTGGAAACACCATATATTTT. Based on the CDR3 plus reference TRBV28 and TRBJ1-3, the full variable domain is DVKVTQSSRYLVKRTGEKVFLECVQDMDHENMFWYRQDPGLGLRLIYFSYDVKMKEKGDIPEGYSVSREKKERFSLILESASTNQTSMYLCASSETGAGNTIYFGEGSWLTVV.